The clone carrying this T cell receptor (beta chain) was observed a few times. V shed 0 bases and J shed 8 bases, with 16 bases lying between them. Germline CDR1 SGHAT, CDR2 FQNNGV. The CDR3 covers 15 residues. After constant-region reverse-primer amplification, full-length variable regions underwent semi-nested PCR with Nested Universal Primer A. TCRdb reprocessed the 5' RACE reads via MiXCR and lists one record per CDR3 protein. Of roughly 64,000 distinct CDR3 sequences detected, roughly 22% appear once; the ten largest clones hold under 3.5%. The TCR sequence derives from a female donor with breast cancer. Sequencing used memory CD4+ T cells sorted from a lymph node. Subset defined: memory CD4+ T cells, CD4+CD45RO+CD25-. The rearrangement links TRBV11-2 to TRBJ1-1; D unresolved. The CDR3 DNA sequence: TGTGCCAGCAGCTTAGATAGCGGCCCACCGAGAGAAGCTTTCTTT. Residues: CASSLDSGPPREAFF.